Here is one TCR beta chain with its context. This sample was taken from a study of blood T cell repertoires in COVID-19. On the study more broadly: There were acute and convalescent COVID-19 samples, and they came from the United States, Italy and Spain.

The table came from immunoSEQ multiplex PCR; TCRdb's copy has only in-frame clones and leaves some out. Seen here are about 93,000 clones, approximately 86% observed once, and the top ten hold roughly a sixth. The V gene lost 8 bases and the J gene lost 3 bases, with 16 bases spanning the gap. Germline CDR1 MDHEN, CDR2 SYDVKM. CDR3 length: 14 amino acids. The sequence derives from a woman over 75 with acute or convalescent COVID-19. The rearrangement links TRBV28 to TRBJ1-2, with D unclear. The material sequenced was peripheral blood. The CDR3 nucleotides read TGTGCCAGCGCGAGAGCCCGCAACTACTATGGCTACACCTTC. Protein product: CASARARNYYGYTF.